The 3 T cell receptor beta chains given below trace back to one sample, sequenced in a study of control samples from healthy donors and cancer patients. Generated by immunoSEQ multiplex PCR, the TCRdb table keeps only in-frame clones and is missing some. The sample has some 130,000 clones; about 92% are singletons. Sequenced: PBMCs. The receptors were gathered from a man aged 45-65 years with head and neck cancer.

J is TRBJ2-5 and V is TRBV19, with D possibly being TRBD1 or TRBD2 (6 bases each). The CDR3 totals 15 residues. V was clipped by 7 bases and J by 4 bases, with 19 bases between them. Germline CDR1 is LNHDA and CDR2 is SQIVND (reference sequence). CDR3: CASTPDGGGGETQYF. The CDR3 DNA follows: TGTGCCAGTACTCCTGACGGAGGGGGAGGAGAGACCCAGTACTTC.

The rearrangement links TRBV15 to TRBJ2-7; D assignment may be TRBD1 or TRBD2 (6 bases each). CDR1 is LNHNV, CDR2 YYDKDF, per germline (reference sequence). CDR3 size: 15 residues. Deletions cut 7 bases from V and 0 bases from J, with 16 bases between. This chain's CDR3 is CATTSEWGASYEQYF. The CDR3 nucleotides read TGTGCCACCACCTCAGAGTGGGGGGCCTCCTACGAGCAGTACTTC.

The rearrangement links TRBV27 to TRBJ2-5; no clear D gene. V lost 0 bases to trimming and J lost 4 bases, with 6 bases between them. Germline CDR1 reads MNHEY; CDR2 reads SMNVEV (reference sequence). The CDR3 is made up of 13 amino acids. CDR3 in DNA: TGTGCCAGCAGTTTATCTGGGGTAGAGACCCAGTACTTC. Its translation: CASSLSGVETQYF.